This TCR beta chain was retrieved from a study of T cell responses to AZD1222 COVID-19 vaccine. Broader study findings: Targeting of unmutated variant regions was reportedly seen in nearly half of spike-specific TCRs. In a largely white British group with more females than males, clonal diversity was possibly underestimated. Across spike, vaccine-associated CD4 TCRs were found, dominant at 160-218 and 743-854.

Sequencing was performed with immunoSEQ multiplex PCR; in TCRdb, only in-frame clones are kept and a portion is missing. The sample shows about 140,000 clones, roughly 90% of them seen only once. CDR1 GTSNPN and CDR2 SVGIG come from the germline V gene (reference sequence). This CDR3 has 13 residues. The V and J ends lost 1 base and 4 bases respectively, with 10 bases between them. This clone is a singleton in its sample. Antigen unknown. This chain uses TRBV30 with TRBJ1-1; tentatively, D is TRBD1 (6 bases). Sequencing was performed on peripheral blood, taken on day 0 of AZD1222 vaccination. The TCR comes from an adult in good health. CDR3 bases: TGTGCCTGGAGTGCCGGAGGGGGCACTGAAGCTTTCTTT. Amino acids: CAWSAGGGTEAFF.